A single sample gave rise to the 10 T cell receptor beta chains below, sequenced in a study of blood T cell repertoires in COVID-19. Produced via immunoSEQ multiplex PCR; TCRdb's table is partial and in-frame only. Of approximately 190,000 clones listed, about 81% were seen once; the top ten hold over 13%. Specimen: peripheral blood. These receptors were taken from a man under 40 with active or convalescent COVID-19.

This clone was detected once. This rearrangement joins TRBV14 to TRBJ2-7, with 7 bases fitting TRBD2. V dropped 0 bases and J dropped 3; count of bases not matched to a gene: 5. Germline CDR1 reads SGHDN; CDR2 reads FVKESK. The CDR3 spans 15 residues. The CDR3 region is CASSQDLGGDYEQYF. DNA for the CDR3: TGTGCCAGCAGCCAAGATCTGGGGGGGGACTACGAGCAGTACTTC. Variable domain in full (rest from reference TRBV14 and TRBJ2-7): EAGVTQFPSHSVIEKGQTVTLRCDPISGHDNLYWYRRVMGKEIKFLLHFVKESKQDESGMPNNRFLAERTGGTYSTLKVQPAELEDSGVYFCASSQDLGGDYEQYFGPGTRLTVT.

The chain carries TRBV19 and TRBJ2-2, with 9 nucleotides matching TRBD2. Trimming removed 11 bases from V and 4 bases from J; junction bases left unmatched: 17. Per the germline V gene, CDR1 is LNHDA and CDR2 is SQIVND (reference sequence). This CDR3 has 17 residues. CDR3 protein: CASKTVRGLASTGELFF. The CDR3 DNA reads TGTGCCTCAAAAACAGTAAGAGGACTAGCGAGCACCGGGGAGCTGTTTTTT.

V gene TRBV11-3 combines with J gene TRBJ1-2, with TRBD1 matching 7 bases. With V trimmed by 5 bases and J by 3 bases, 18 bases remained unmatched. Germline CDR1 is SGHNT and CDR2 is YENEEA. This CDR3 contains 18 residues. The chain's CDR3 is CASSPLGAGTVVDYGYTF. In nucleotides, the CDR3 is TGTGCCAGCAGCCCCCTGGGGGCCGGGACAGTCGTGGACTATGGCTACACCTTC.

V usage is TRBV9 and J usage is TRBJ2-5; tentative D call: TRBD1 (6 bases). The CDR3 is 16 amino acids. The V end lost 4 bases, the J end lost 5 bases, and 21 bases lay between the germline ends. Germline CDR1 SGDLS, CDR2 YYNGEE. As DNA, the CDR3 is TGTGCCAGCAGCCGGTCCGGGACACCCTCTGTGGAGACCCAGTACTTC. Amino acid sequence: CASSRSGTPSVETQYF.

This clone was picked up one time. This chain uses TRBV27 with TRBJ2-5; TRBD2 matches 8 bases. The CDR3 runs 18 residues. V shed 4 bases, J shed 4 bases, and the junction held 17 bases outside the gene matches. The germline V gene encodes CDR1 MNHEY and CDR2 SMNVEV (reference sequence). CDR3 nucleotide sequence: TGTGCCAGCAGTTACACCGGGACTAGTAACTTCGACTCAGAGACCCAGTACTTC. As protein: CASSYTGTSNFDSETQYF.

This chain links TRBV5-1 with TRBJ2-5, with 15 nucleotides matching TRBD2. Germline V lookup: CDR1 SGHRS, CDR2 YFSETQ. V shed 4 bases and J 3 bases; nucleotides not matched to a gene: 7. The CDR3 is 17 residues long. CDR3 DNA sequence: TGCGCCAGCAGCCCACGGACTAGCGGGGGGGGGAAAGAGACCCAGTACTTC. Its protein product is CASSPRTSGGGKETQYF.

V and J are TRBV4-1 and TRBJ2-7; 7 positions match TRBD2. CDR3 size: 14 residues. J gave up 2 bases and V 1 base, and 2 bases lay outside the gene matches. Germline V lookup: CDR1 MGHRA, CDR2 YSYEKL. CDR3 amino acids: CASSQGGGTYEQYF. The CDR3, as DNA: TGCGCCAGCAGCCAAGGGGGGGGAACCTACGAGCAGTACTTC.

V and J are TRBV21-1 and TRBJ2-3; the table calls TRBD2, which could not be checked here. TRBV21-1 represents a pseudogene. This CDR3 spans 16 amino acids. The DNA of the CDR3 is TGTGCCAGCAGGCTGCGGGGGGACCCCGCGCAAGATACGCAGTATTTT. Translation: CASRLRGDPAQDTQYF.

This chain uses TRBV3-1 (or the pseudogene TRBV3-2) with TRBJ2-5; D remains ambiguous. V lost 5 bases and J lost 7, with 14 bases in between. This CDR3 has 13 residues. CDR1 and CDR2 from the germline V gene are LGHDT and YNNKEL (reference sequence). The CDR3, as DNA: TGTGCCAGCAGCACGATACACGGCGGGACCCAGTACTTC. Residues: CASSTIHGGTQYF.

The chain joins TRBV4-2 to TRBJ1-4; a weak D match, TRBD1 (5 bases). The CDR3 loop spans 14 amino acids. Germline assignment: CDR1 LGHNA and CDR2 YNFKEQ. V was shortened by 0 bases and J by 5 bases, with 7 bases between the two germline ends. Here the CDR3 reads CASSQEHRNEKLFF. The CDR3 region has the DNA TGTGCCAGCAGCCAAGAACACAGGAATGAAAAACTGTTTTTT.